This T cell receptor (beta chain) originates from a study of shared clonotypes between healthy human individuals. Study-wide context: Each donor contributed plates that comprised three CD4 naive, three CD4 memory, two CD8 naive and one CD8 memory.

J lost 5 bases, V lost 1 base, and 5 bases had no gene match. Germline assignment: CDR1 SGHTA and CDR2 FQGNSA. The CDR3 extends over 15 amino acids. Libraries were prepared by immunoSEQ multiplex PCR; TCRdb keeps only in-frame clonotypes and omits some of them. The repertoire has 2 million to 2.5 million clones, 80% to 95% of them found once; the top ten carry about 0.39%. The sample was naive CD4+ T cells from PBMCs. Documented subset: CD45RA+ positively selected. This sequence joins TRBV7-2 and TRBJ1-5, with 7 positions matching TRBD1. This sequence was found in a man aged 18 to 30 in good health. Some clones in this sample may be carry-over from other donors' samples. The CDR3 here is CASSLGRGADQPQHF. The CDR3 region has the DNA TGTGCCAGCAGCTTAGGCAGGGGGGCGGATCAGCCCCAGCATTTT.